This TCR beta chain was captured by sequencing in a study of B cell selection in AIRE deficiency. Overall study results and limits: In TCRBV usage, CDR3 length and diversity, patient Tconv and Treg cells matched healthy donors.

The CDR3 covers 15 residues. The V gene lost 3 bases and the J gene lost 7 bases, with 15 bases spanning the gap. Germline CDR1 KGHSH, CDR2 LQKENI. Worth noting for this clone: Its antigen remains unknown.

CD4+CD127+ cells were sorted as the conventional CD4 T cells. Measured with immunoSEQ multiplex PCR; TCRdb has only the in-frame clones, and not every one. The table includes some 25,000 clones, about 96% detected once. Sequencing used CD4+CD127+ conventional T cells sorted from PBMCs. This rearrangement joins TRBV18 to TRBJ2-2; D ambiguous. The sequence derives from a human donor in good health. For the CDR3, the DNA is TGTGCCAGCTCACCTAACAGTCTGTCGGGCGGGGAGCTGTTTTTT. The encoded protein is CASSPNSLSGGELFF.